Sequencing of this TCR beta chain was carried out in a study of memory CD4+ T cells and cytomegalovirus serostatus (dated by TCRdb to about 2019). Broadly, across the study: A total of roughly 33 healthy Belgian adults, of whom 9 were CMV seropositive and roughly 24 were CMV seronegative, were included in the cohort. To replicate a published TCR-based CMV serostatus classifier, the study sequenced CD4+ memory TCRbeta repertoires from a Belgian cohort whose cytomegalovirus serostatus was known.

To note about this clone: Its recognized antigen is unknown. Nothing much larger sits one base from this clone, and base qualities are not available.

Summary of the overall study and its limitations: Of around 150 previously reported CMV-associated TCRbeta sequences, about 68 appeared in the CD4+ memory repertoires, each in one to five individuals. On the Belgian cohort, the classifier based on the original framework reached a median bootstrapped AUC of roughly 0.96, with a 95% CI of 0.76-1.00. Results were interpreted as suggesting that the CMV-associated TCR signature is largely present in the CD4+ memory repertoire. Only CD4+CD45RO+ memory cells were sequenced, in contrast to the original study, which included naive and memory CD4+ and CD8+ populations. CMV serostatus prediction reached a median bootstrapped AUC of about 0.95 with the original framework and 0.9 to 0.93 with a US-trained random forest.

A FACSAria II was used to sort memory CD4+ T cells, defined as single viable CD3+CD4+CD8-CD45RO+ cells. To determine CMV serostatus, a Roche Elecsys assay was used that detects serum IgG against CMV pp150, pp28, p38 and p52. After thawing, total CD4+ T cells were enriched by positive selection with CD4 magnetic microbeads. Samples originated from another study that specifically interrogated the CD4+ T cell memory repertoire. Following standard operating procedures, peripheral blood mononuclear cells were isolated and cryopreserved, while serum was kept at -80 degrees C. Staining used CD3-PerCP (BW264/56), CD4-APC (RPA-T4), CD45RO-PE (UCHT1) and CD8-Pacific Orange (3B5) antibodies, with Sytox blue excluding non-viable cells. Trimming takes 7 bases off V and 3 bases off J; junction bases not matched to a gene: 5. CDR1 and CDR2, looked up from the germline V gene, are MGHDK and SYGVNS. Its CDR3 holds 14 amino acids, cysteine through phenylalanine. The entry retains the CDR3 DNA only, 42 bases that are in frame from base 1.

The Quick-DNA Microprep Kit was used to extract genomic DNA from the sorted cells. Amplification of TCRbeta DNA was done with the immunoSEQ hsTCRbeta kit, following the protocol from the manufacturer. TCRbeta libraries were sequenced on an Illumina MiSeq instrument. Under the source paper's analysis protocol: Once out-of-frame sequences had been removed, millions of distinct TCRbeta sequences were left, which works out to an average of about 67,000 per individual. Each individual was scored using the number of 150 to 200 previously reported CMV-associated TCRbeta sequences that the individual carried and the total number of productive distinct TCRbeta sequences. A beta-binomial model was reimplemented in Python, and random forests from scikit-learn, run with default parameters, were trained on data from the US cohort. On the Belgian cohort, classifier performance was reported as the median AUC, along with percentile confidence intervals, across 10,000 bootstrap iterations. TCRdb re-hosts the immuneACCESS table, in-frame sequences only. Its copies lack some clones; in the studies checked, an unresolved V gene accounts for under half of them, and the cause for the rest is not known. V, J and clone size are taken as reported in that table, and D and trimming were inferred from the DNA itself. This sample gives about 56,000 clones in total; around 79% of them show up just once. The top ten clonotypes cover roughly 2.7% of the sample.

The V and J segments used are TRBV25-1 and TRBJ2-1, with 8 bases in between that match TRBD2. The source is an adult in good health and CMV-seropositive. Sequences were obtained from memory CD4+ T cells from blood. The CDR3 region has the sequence CASKESGSYNEQFF. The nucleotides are TGTGCCAGCAAGGAGAGCGGGAGCTACAATGAGCAGTTCTTC.